This T cell receptor beta chain was recovered during a study of graft-versus-host responses after intestinal transplantation. Study-wide context: Among the recipients, all got anti-thymocyte globulin induction and then tacrolimus and steroids for about 3 years.

The data were produced by immunoSEQ multiplex PCR, yet TCRdb's version contains in-frame clones alone and is incomplete. The table lists about 63,000 clones, around 86% of them singletons, with roughly 1.7% in the top ten. The J segment lost 3 bases and the V segment lost 5 bases, leaving 5 bases of the junction unmatched. The CDR3 loop spans 14 amino acids. CDR1 PRHDT and CDR2 FYEKMQ come from the germline V gene (reference sequence). Processed graft tissue released its intraepithelial and lamina propria lymphocytes. This chain links TRBV13 with TRBJ2-7; TRBD2 aligns across 9 bases. The sequence was obtained from a human patient who received an intestinal transplant, so some T cells may come from the graft donor. The specimen comprised ileum tissue, sampled about 350 days after transplant. The CDR3 loop reads CASSPGLAIYEQYF. Here the CDR3 DNA reads TGTGCCAGCAGCCCGGGACTAGCCATCTACGAGCAGTACTTC. The complete variable domain, with remaining parts taken from reference TRBV13 and TRBJ2-7, reads AAGVIQSPRHLIKEKRETATLKCYPIPRHDTVYWYQQGPGQDPQFLISFYEKMQSDKGSIPDRFSAQQFSDYHSELNMSSLELGDSALYFCASSPGLAIYEQYFGPGTRLTVT.